The rows below give T cell receptor beta chains drawn from one sample of a study of blood T cell repertoires in COVID-19. Clones were read by immunoSEQ multiplex PCR, and TCRdb kept only the in-frame ones, dropping some. The sample yields more than 70,000 clones, 87% seen once. Sequencing used peripheral blood. These receptors were collected from a woman in her forties or fifties with active or convalescent COVID-19. CDR3s include the opening cysteine and the closing phenylalanine or tryptophan. D genes are given only for firm matches. The size entry is marked missing in some rows and otherwise reads once, few, many or a size class.

cdr3_nt cdr3_aa j_call d_call v_call clone_size
TGTGCCAGCAGTGAATCCAGTCCTAATTCACCCCTCCACTTT CASSESSPNSPLHF TRBJ1-6 NA TRBV25-1 NA
TGTGCCAGCAGCACCGGGTCTTTTAGATCTGGGGCCAACGTCCTGACTTTC CASSTGSFRSGANVLTF TRBJ2-6 NA TRBV7-3 NA
TGTGCCAGTAGCAAAGAGGGGGCCAGGCGTGTTCAAGGGGAGCAGTACTTC CASSKEGARRVQGEQYF TRBJ2-7 NA TRBV21-1 NA
TGTGCCAGCAGCTTAGTCGGGGGGGCTGATACGCAGTATTTT CASSLVGGADTQYF TRBJ2-3 TRBD2 TRBV7-9 NA
TGTGCCAGTAGTCCCTCCGGGTTTCAGGGGCGTGAAAAACTGTTTTTT CASSPSGFQGREKLFF TRBJ1-4 NA TRBV19 NA
TGTGCCAGCAGCCGGGACAGGGGTCAATATACGCAGTATTTT CASSRDRGQYTQYF TRBJ2-3 TRBD1 TRBV4-2 NA
TGTGCCAGCATCCCCCAGGGGGCATCGTACGAGCAGTACTTC CASIPQGASYEQYF TRBJ2-7 TRBD1 TRBV28 NA
TGTGCCAGTAGTATAGATGGACAGGGGGCCGGGTACACCTTC CASSIDGQGAGYTF TRBJ1-2 TRBD1 TRBV19 NA
TGTGCCAGCAGCTTGGGCGTTTTCCCCACGAACACTGAAGCTTTCTTT CASSLGVFPTNTEAFF TRBJ1-1 NA TRBV5-4 NA
TGTGCCAGCAGCTCAGGACAGGGTCGTGGGGACTATGGCTACACCTTC CASSSGQGRGDYGYTF TRBJ1-2 TRBD1 TRBV11-1 NA
TGTGCCAGCAGCCCCCACAGGCCCCCGCGGGGGACCCAGTACTTC CASSPHRPPRGTQYF TRBJ2-5 NA TRBV7-2 NA
TGTGCCACCAGCGCCATCGCGGGTTCTTATGTCTACGAGCAGTACTTC CATSAIAGSYVYEQYF TRBJ2-7 NA TRBV15 NA
TGTGCCAGCAGACAGACGGCTAACTATGGCTACACCTTC CASRQTANYGYTF TRBJ1-2 NA TRBV6-5 NA
TGTGCCAGTAGTATAGGTCGGGGGGCCGATGAGCAGTTCTTC CASSIGRGADEQFF TRBJ2-1 NA TRBV19 NA
TGTGCCAGCAGCTTAGAAGGCTCGGCATTTCGGGGGGATTTT CASSLEGSAFRGDF TRBJ2-3 TRBD2 TRBV11-1 NA
TGTGCCAGCAGCGAGGGAGGGTGGTCGAATGGCTACACCTTC CASSEGGWSNGYTF TRBJ1-2 NA TRBV9 NA
TGTGCCAGCAGCGCCCGGGGCTATGGCTACACCTTC CASSARGYGYTF TRBJ1-2 NA TRBV3-1/TRBV3-2 NA
TGTGCCAGCAGTGCGGGGGGCTATAATTCACCCCTCCACTTT CASSAGGYNSPLHF TRBJ1-6 NA TRBV25-1 once
TGTGCCAGCAGCGTAGAAATGCAGGGCTGGGACACTGAAGCTTTCTTT CASSVEMQGWDTEAFF TRBJ1-1 NA TRBV9 NA
TGTGCCAGCAGCGTAGGGAGGGGAGCGGGCTCCGAAGAGACCCAGTACTTC CASSVGRGAGSEETQYF TRBJ2-5 NA TRBV9 NA
TGCGCCAGCGCCGGGACTAGCAGCGATGAGCAGTTCTTC CASAGTSSDEQFF TRBJ2-1 TRBD2 TRBV4-1 NA
TGTGCCAGCATCCAAATTGGGCAGGCCAGCTCCTACGAGCAGTACTTC CASIQIGQASSYEQYF TRBJ2-7 NA TRBV5-6 NA
TGTGCCAGCAGTTACCCGGGACAGTATACGCAGTATTTT CASSYPGQYTQYF TRBJ2-3 TRBD1 TRBV6-5 NA
TGTGCCAGCAGTCCCACACCGACAGGGTGGTATGGCTACACCTTC CASSPTPTGWYGYTF TRBJ1-2 TRBD1 TRBV6-2/TRBV6-3 NA
TGTGCCAGCAGCCGGAGGGCCTGGGGACGGGACTACGAGCAGTACTTC CASSRRAWGRDYEQYF TRBJ2-7 NA TRBV5-6 NA
TGTGCCAGCAGCTTAGGTGGGGGGTCTAATGAAAAACTGTTTTTT CASSLGGGSNEKLFF TRBJ1-4 NA TRBV7-6 NA
TGTGCCAGCAGCCGGGGGTACCAAGAGACCCAGTACTTC CASSRGYQETQYF TRBJ2-5 NA TRBV5-5 NA
TGTGCCAGCAGTCGAGGATCCTACGAGCAGTACTTC CASSRGSYEQYF TRBJ2-7 NA TRBV6-5 NA
TGTGCCAGCAGTGAATGGACAGGGGGCTTGTGGAGCAATCAGCCCCAGCATTTT CASSEWTGGLWSNQPQHF TRBJ1-5 TRBD1 TRBV6-1 NA
TGTGCCAGTAGTGGGACAGGGGTTCAGCCCCAGCATTTT CASSGTGVQPQHF TRBJ1-5 TRBD1 TRBV19 NA
TGCGCCAGCAGCCAAGATAAACAGGGGGCGTGGGGAGGCTACACCTTC CASSQDKQGAWGGYTF TRBJ1-2 TRBD1 TRBV4-1 NA
TGCAGTGCTCACGGGGATGAAAAACTGTTTTTT CSAHGDEKLFF TRBJ1-4 NA TRBV20-1 NA
TGTGCCAGCAGCCGACAGGGGAGCTACACCTTC CASSRQGSYTF TRBJ1-2 TRBD1 TRBV6-5 NA
TGTGCCAGCAGCCTCAATGACGGTCGGGGTCCCTCTGGAAACACCATATATTTT CASSLNDGRGPSGNTIYF TRBJ1-3 NA TRBV7-9 NA
TGCGCCAGCAGCTTGGGACAAGGGGACTATGGCTACACCTTC CASSLGQGDYGYTF TRBJ1-2 NA TRBV5-1 NA
TGTGCCAGCACTTCCCTCGGGGGGGAAAAACTGTTTTTT CASTSLGGEKLFF TRBJ1-4 NA TRBV4-2 NA
TGTGCCAGCAGAGGACAGACTCTAGGGGCCTATGGCTACACCTTC CASRGQTLGAYGYTF TRBJ1-2 NA TRBV6-5 once
TGTGCCAGCAGTGAAATCGGACAGGGATACTATGGCTACACCTTC CASSEIGQGYYGYTF TRBJ1-2 TRBD1 TRBV6-1 NA
TGTGCCAGCAGTTCCCCTGGGGCCTCCCCCTACGAGCAGTACTTC CASSSPGASPYEQYF TRBJ2-7 NA TRBV6-5 NA
TGTGCCAGCAGCAAAGGACCTCGACAGGGGGCGAGCACAGATACGCAGTATTTT CASSKGPRQGASTDTQYF TRBJ2-3 NA TRBV21-1 NA
TGTGCCATCAAAAACAGGGCGGAGAACACTGAAGCTTTCTTT CAIKNRAENTEAFF TRBJ1-1 NA TRBV10-3 NA
TGTGCCAGCAGCCACCGGACAGGGAGCTCCTACGAGCAGTACTTC CASSHRTGSSYEQYF TRBJ2-7 TRBD1 TRBV14 few
TGTGCCAGCAGCAAAATATGGGGGGACAGGACCGGGGACACTGAAGCTTTCTTT CASSKIWGDRTGDTEAFF TRBJ1-1 NA TRBV21-1 NA
TGCGCCAGCAGCTTGGTTCCGTCCTACGAGCAGTACTTC CASSLVPSYEQYF TRBJ2-7 NA TRBV5-1 once
TGTGCCAGCAGCTTAGACAGGGGGGGTGAAAAACTGTTTTTT CASSLDRGGEKLFF TRBJ1-4 TRBD1 TRBV7-2 NA
TGTGCCAGCAAACCTTCCGGGACAGGGGGCAACGAGCAGTACTTC CASKPSGTGGNEQYF TRBJ2-7 TRBD1 TRBV25-1 NA
TGTGCCAGCAGGACAGGGGGGACCAATTCACCCCTCCACTTT CASRTGGTNSPLHF TRBJ1-6 TRBD1 TRBV2 NA
TGTGCCAGCAGCTTGGATGGACAGGGGGTGTGGGGCTACACCTTC CASSLDGQGVWGYTF TRBJ1-2 TRBD1 TRBV7-2 NA